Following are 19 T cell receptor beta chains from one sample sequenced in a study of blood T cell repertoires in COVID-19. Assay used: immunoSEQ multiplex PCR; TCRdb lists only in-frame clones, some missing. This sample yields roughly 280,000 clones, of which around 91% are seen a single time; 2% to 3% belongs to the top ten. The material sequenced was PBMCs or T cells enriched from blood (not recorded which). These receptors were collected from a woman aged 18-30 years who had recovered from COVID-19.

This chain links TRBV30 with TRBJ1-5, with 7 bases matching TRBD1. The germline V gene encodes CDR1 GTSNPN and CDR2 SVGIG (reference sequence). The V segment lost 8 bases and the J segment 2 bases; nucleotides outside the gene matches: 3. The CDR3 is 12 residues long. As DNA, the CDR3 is TGTGCCGGAGGGACAGGCAATCAGCCCCAGCATTTT. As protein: CAGGTGNQPQHF.

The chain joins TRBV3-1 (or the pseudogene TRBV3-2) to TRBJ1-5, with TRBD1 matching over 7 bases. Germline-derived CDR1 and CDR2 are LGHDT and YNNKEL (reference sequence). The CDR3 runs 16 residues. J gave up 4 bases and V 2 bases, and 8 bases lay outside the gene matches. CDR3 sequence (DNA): TGTGCCAGCAGCCAATCTTGGGACAGAGGGAATCAGCCCCAGCATTTT. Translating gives CASSQSWDRGNQPQHF.

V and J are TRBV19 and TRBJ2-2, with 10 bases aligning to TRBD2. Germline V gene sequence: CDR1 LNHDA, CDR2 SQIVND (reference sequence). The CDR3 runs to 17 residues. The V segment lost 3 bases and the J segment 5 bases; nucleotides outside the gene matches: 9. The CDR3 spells CASSMKAGGQVTGELFF. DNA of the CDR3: TGTGCCAGTAGTATGAAAGCGGGGGGGCAGGTGACCGGGGAGCTGTTTTTT.

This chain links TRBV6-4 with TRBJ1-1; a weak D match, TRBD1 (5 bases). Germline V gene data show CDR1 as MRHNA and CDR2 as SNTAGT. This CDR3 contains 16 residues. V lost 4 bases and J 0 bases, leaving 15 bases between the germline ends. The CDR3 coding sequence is TGTGCCAGCAGTGCTTCTCGACAGACCATGAACACTGAAGCTTTCTTT. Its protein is CASSASRQTMNTEAFF.

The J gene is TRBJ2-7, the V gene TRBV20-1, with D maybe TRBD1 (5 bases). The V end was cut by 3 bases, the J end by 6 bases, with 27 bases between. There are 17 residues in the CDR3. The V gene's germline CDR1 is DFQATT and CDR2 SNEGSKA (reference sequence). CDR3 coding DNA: TGCAGTGCTAGTCGAAGTGGGCAGGGTCCAATGCTGAGCGAGCAGTACTTC. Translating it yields CSASRSGQGPMLSEQYF.

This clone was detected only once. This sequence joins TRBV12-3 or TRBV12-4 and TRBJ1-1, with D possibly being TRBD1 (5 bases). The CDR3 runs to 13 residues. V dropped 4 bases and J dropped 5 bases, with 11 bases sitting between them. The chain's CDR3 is CASSYSRVTEAFF. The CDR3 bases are TGTGCCAGCAGTTATAGCAGGGTTACTGAAGCTTTCTTT.

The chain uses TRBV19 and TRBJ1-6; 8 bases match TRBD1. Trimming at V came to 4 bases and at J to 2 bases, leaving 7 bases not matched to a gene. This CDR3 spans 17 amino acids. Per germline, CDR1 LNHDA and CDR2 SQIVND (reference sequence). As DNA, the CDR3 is TGTGCCAGTAGTACACTCCAGGGGGCCACCTATAATTCACCCCTCCACTTT. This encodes CASSTLQGATYNSPLHF. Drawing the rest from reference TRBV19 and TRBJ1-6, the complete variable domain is DGGITQSPKYLFRKEGQNVTLSCEQNLNHDAMYWYRQDPGQGLRLIYYSQIVNDFQKGDIAEGYSVSREKKESFPLTVTSAQKNPTAFYLCASSTLQGATYNSPLHFGNGTRLTVT.

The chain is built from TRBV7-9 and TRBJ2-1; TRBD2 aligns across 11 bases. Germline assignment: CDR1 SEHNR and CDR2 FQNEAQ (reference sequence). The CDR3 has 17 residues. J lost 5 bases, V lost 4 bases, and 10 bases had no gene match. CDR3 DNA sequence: TGTGCCAGCAGCTCGAGTGCTAGCGGGGGGCCGAACAATGAGCAGTTCTTC. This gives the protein CASSSSASGGPNNEQFF.

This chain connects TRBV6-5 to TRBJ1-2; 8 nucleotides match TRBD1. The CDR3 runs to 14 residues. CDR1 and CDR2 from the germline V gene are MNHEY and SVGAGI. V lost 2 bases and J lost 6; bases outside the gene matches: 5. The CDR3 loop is CASSYKTTGDGYTF. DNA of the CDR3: TGTGCCAGCAGTTACAAGACGACAGGGGATGGCTACACCTTC.

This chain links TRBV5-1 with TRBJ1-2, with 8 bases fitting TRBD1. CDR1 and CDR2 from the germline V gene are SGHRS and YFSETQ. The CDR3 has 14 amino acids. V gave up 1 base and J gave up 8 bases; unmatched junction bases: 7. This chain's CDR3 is CASSLMSGGRGYTF. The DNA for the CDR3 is TGCGCCAGCAGCTTGATGTCAGGGGGCCGAGGCTACACCTTC.

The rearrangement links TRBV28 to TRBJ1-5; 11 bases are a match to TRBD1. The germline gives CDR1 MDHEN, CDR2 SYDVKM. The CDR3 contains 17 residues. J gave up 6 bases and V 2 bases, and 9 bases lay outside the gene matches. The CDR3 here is CASSLRTGGVVAQPQHF. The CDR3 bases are TGTGCCAGCAGTTTACGGACAGGGGGCGTCGTAGCTCAGCCCCAGCATTTT.

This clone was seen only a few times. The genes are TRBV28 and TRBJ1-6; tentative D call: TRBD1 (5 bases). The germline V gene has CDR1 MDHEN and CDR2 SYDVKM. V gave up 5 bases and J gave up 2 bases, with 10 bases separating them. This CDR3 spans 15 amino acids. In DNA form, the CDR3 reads TGTGCCAGCAGTACCATGACAGCCTATAATTCACCCCTCCACTTT. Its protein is CASSTMTAYNSPLHF. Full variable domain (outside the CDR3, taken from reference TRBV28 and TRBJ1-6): DVKVTQSSRYLVKRTGEKVFLECVQDMDHENMFWYRQDPGLGLRLIYFSYDVKMKEKGDIPEGYSVSREKKERFSLILESASTNQTSMYLCASSTMTAYNSPLHFGNGTRLTVT.

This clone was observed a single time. The CDR3 coding sequence is TGCAGCGTTGCCCGGTCCCGGTCCGGGAACACTGAAGCTTTCTTT. Protein: CSVARSRSGNTEAFF. This sequence joins TRBV29-1 and TRBJ1-1; D is unclear. The CDR3 runs to 15 residues. The germline V gene has CDR1 SQVTM and CDR2 ANQGSEA. V gave up 4 bases and J gave up 1 base, with 16 bases separating them.

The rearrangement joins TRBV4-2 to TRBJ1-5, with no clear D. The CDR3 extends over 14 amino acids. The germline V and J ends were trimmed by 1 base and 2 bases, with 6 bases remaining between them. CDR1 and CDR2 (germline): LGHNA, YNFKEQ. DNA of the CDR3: TGTGCCAGCAGCCAAGGGGCTCGCAATCAGCCCCAGCATTTT. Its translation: CASSQGARNQPQHF.

The CDR3 sequence is CASSLVRGAEAFF. CDR3 DNA sequence: TGTGCCAGCAGTTTAGTCCGGGGGGCTGAAGCTTTCTTT. The chain links TRBV28 to TRBJ1-1; D may be TRBD1 (5 bases). In germline, CDR1 is MDHEN, CDR2 SYDVKM. The CDR3 contains 13 residues. Trimming cost V 2 bases and J 6 bases, with 10 bases left between them.

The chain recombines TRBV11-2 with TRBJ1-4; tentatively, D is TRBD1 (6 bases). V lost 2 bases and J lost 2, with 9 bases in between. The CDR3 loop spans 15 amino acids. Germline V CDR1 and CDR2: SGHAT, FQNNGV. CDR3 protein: CASSLTGGTNEKLFF. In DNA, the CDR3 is TGTGCCAGCAGCTTAACTGGGGGCACTAATGAAAAACTGTTTTTT.

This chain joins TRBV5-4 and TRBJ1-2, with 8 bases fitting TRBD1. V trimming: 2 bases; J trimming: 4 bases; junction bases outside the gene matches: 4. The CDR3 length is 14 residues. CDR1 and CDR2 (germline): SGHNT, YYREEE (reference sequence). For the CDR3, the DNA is TGTGCCAGCAGCTTACCAGGGGGCTCCTATGGCTACACCTTC. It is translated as CASSLPGGSYGYTF.

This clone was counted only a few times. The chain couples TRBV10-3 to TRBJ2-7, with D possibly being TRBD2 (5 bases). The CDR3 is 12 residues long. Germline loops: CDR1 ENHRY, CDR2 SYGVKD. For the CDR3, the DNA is TGTGCTATCGCGCTGAGGGCCTACGAGCAGTACTTC. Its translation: CAIALRAYEQYF.

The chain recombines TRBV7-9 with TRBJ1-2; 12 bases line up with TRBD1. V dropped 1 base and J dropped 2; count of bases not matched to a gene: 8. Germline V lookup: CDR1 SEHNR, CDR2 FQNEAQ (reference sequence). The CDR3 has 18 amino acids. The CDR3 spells CASSLEEGDRGQNYGYTF. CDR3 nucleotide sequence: TGTGCCAGCAGCTTAGAAGAAGGGGACAGGGGGCAAAACTATGGCTACACCTTC.